This TCR beta chain is drawn from a study of beta chain features in type 1 diabetes. Trimming shortened V by 10 bases and J by 2 bases, and 13 bases separated the two germline ends. Germline V gene data show CDR1 as LNHDA and CDR2 as SQIVND (reference sequence). CDR3 length: 13 amino acids. Expressed TCRB transcripts were sequenced after all isolated RNA was converted to cDNA. TCRdb keeps only in-frame clones here, not all; method: immunoSEQ multiplex PCR. This table has some 150,000 clones, 9.5% to 10% appearing once. In this sample, this clone turned up a few times. This rearrangement joins TRBV19 to TRBJ2-3, with a possible D match to TRBD2 (6 bases). This TCR came from a middle-aged woman in good health. The sequenced material came from central memory CD4+ T cells from blood. For the CDR3, the DNA is TGTGCCACGGAAGCGGGTAACACAGATACGCAGTATTTT. Translating gives CATEAGNTDTQYF.